Included here is one T cell receptor (beta chain) sequence, with context. Its antigen is not identified. Assay used: immunoSEQ multiplex PCR; TCRdb lists only in-frame clones, some missing. The table lists 150,000 to 200,000 clones, just over 90% of them singletons. With V trimmed by 3 bases and J by 6 bases, 6 bases remained unmatched. The V gene's germline CDR1 is SGHRS and CDR2 YFSETQ. This CDR3 comprises 15 residues. The data belong to a study of T cell responses to AZD1222 COVID-19 vaccine. Study as a whole: Second doses at about 4 or about 12 weeks were pooled.

The study, taken as a whole, reports: The donors showed a predominance of white British ancestry and of females, with possible underestimation of clonal diversity. Without day 14 samples, only post-peak T cell repertoires were studied.

Sequences were derived from peripheral blood, sampled on day 0 of AZD1222 vaccination. The source is an adult in good health. J is TRBJ1-1 and V is TRBV5-1, with 12 bases matching TRBD1. The CDR3 here is CASSWGQGANSEAFF. The CDR3 bases are TGCGCCAGCAGCTGGGGACAGGGGGCGAATTCTGAAGCTTTCTTT. The variable domain in full, completed from reference TRBV5-1 and TRBJ1-1, reads KAGVTQTPRYLIKTRGQQVTLSCSPISGHRSVSWYQQTPGQGLQFLFEYFSETQRNKGNFPGRFSGRQFSNSRSEMNVSTLELGDSALYLCASSWGQGANSEAFFGQGTRLTVV.